The 24 T cell receptor beta chains below come from one sample, sequenced in a study of lymphopenia after photon versus proton radiotherapy. Data came from immunoSEQ multiplex PCR; TCRdb stores just in-frame clones and leaves some out. Counted here are about 40,000 clones, around 84% occurring once; the ten biggest clones make up under 13%. Sequencing was performed on peripheral blood, taken from a patient treated with proton-based radiotherapy. These TCRs come from a woman between 65 and 79 years old with pancreatic cancer. Some clones in this sample may be carry-over from other donors' samples.

V is TRBV19 and J is TRBJ2-3, with 7 bases that match TRBD1. V shed 5 bases and J 10 bases; nucleotides not matched to a gene: 6. The CDR3 is made up of 12 amino acids. The germline V gene encodes CDR1 LNHDA and CDR2 SQIVND (reference sequence). CDR3 amino acids: CASSQDRLAQYF. Here the CDR3 DNA reads TGTGCCAGTAGTCAGGACAGGCTGGCGCAGTATTTT. The full variable domain, rest sourced from reference TRBV19 and TRBJ2-3, is DGGITQSPKYLFRKEGQNVTLSCEQNLNHDAMYWYRQDPGQGLRLIYYSQIVNDFQKGDIAEGYSVSREKKESFPLTVTSAQKNPTAFYLCASSQDRLAQYFGPGTRLTVL.

The chain couples TRBV13 to TRBJ2-7; 7 nucleotides line up with TRBD1. This CDR3 comprises 14 residues. V shed 5 bases and J 6 bases; nucleotides not matched to a gene: 10. In germline, CDR1 is PRHDT, CDR2 FYEKMQ (reference sequence). Written as DNA, the CDR3 is TGTGCCAGCAGCCCAGGATCGGACAGGACCGAGCAGTACTTC. This codes for CASSPGSDRTEQYF.

A few counts support this clone. This chain links TRBV27 with TRBJ2-7; 13 positions match TRBD2. V dropped 2 bases and J dropped 5; count of bases not matched to a gene: 3. The CDR3 consists of 15 residues. Germline CDR1 MNHEY, CDR2 SMNVEV (reference sequence). The CDR3 nucleotides read TGTGCCAGCAGTTTAGGACTAGCGGGAGCCCACGAGCAGTACTTC. Its protein is CASSLGLAGAHEQYF.

This sequence joins TRBV19 and TRBJ2-1, with D hard to call. V was cut by 3 bases and J by 6 bases, with 12 bases left in between. Germline CDR1 LNHDA, CDR2 SQIVND (reference sequence). This CDR3 comprises 14 residues. In DNA, the CDR3 is TGTGCCAGTAGTATGGTTCGAGGTTCCAATGAGCAGTTCTTC. Translation: CASSMVRGSNEQFF. Full variable domain (rest looked up from reference TRBV19 and TRBJ2-1): DGGITQSPKYLFRKEGQNVTLSCEQNLNHDAMYWYRQDPGQGLRLIYYSQIVNDFQKGDIAEGYSVSREKKESFPLTVTSAQKNPTAFYLCASSMVRGSNEQFFGPGTRLTVL.

The rearrangement links TRBV7-2 to TRBJ2-4; D uncertain. V dropped 1 base and J dropped 2 bases, with 6 bases sitting between them. This CDR3 spans 14 amino acids. Germline CDR1 SGHTA, CDR2 FQGNSA. The CDR3 region has the DNA TGTGCCAGCAGCTTAGACCGGTCCAAAAACATTCAGTACTTC. Residues: CASSLDRSKNIQYF. Drawing the rest from reference TRBV7-2 and TRBJ2-4, the complete variable domain is GAGVSQSPSNKVTEKGKDVELRCDPISGHTALYWYRQSLGQGLEFLIYFQGNSAPDKSGLPSDRFSAERTGGSVSTLTIQRTQQEDSAVYLCASSLDRSKNIQYFGAGTRLSVL.

The CDR3 DNA sequence: TGCAGCGTGGGACAGAGCTATGGCTACACCTTC. It encodes CSVGQSYGYTF. V and J are TRBV29-1 and TRBJ1-2, with TRBD1 matching over 7 bases. J lost 4 bases, V lost 6 bases, and 2 bases had no gene match. The CDR3 is 11 residues long. Germline CDR1 SQVTM, CDR2 ANQGSEA.

The rearrangement joins TRBV5-5 to TRBJ1-5; tentatively, D is TRBD1 (6 bases). Trimming removed 0 bases from V and 0 bases from J, with 7 bases in between. CDR1 and CDR2 (germline): SGHKS, YYEKEE (reference sequence). The CDR3 extends over 15 amino acids. The CDR3 bases are TGTGCCAGCAGCTTGGCAGGGGATAGCAATCAGCCCCAGCATTTT. It codes for CASSLAGDSNQPQHF.

The CDR3 DNA reads as TGCGCCAGCAGCTTGGTTGGGGCCTACAATGAGCAGTTCTTC. This gives the protein CASSLVGAYNEQFF. The chain is built from TRBV5-1 and TRBJ2-1; no clear D gene. This CDR3 region has 14 residues. V was clipped by 0 bases and J by 2 bases, with 6 bases between them. In germline, CDR1 is SGHRS, CDR2 YFSETQ.

The V and J genes are TRBV5-1 and TRBJ2-7; 8 nucleotides agree with TRBD2. The CDR3 loop spans 14 amino acids. The ends lost 7 bases at V and 5 bases at J; junction bases unmatched: 11. From germline, CDR1 is SGHRS and CDR2 YFSETQ. The DNA of the CDR3 is TGCGCCAGCGGGGATGGTAGCGGGAACGACGAGCAGTACTTC. This encodes CASGDGSGNDEQYF.

This clone was counted once. J is TRBJ1-5 and V is TRBV4-2; TRBD1 is a possible D gene (6 bases). The CDR3 loop spans 15 amino acids. Trimming removed 3 bases from V and 1 base from J, with 10 bases in between. The germline gives CDR1 LGHNA, CDR2 YNFKEQ. The CDR3 nucleotides are TGTGCCAGCAGCCAGGAAGGACAGAGCAATCAGCCCCAGCATTTT. This sequence encodes CASSQEGQSNQPQHF.

The chain uses TRBV2 and TRBJ2-7, with 7 bases fitting TRBD2. With V trimmed by 1 base and J by 1 base, 16 bases remained unmatched. Per germline, CDR1 SNHLY and CDR2 FYNNEI. This CDR3 is 19 amino acids long. In DNA, the CDR3 is TGTGCCAGCAGTGAAGTGGGGGGGTGGTTAGGAAACCCGTCCTACGAGCAGTACTTC. Its translation: CASSEVGGWLGNPSYEQYF.

This rearrangement joins TRBV7-9 to TRBJ1-5; D uncertain. The germline V gene has CDR1 SEHNR and CDR2 FQNEAQ (reference sequence). The CDR3 has 14 residues. Trimming shortened V by 2 bases and J by 4 bases, and 9 bases separated the two germline ends. The CDR3 bases are TGTGCCAGCAGCTTAAACAGCCCTAATCAGCCCCAGCATTTT. The encoded protein is CASSLNSPNQPQHF. Drawing the rest from reference TRBV7-9 and TRBJ1-5, the complete variable domain is DTGVSQNPRHKITKRGQNVTFRCDPISEHNRLYWYRQTLGQGPEFLTYFQNEAQLEKSRLLSDRFSAERPKGSFSTLEIQRTEQGDSAMYLCASSLNSPNQPQHFGDGTRLSIL.

This clone was found once. The chain carries TRBV30 and TRBJ1-2, with D tentatively TRBD1 (6 bases). The CDR3 has 15 amino acids. V was clipped by 3 bases and J by 4 bases, with 18 bases between them. Germline CDR1 is GTSNPN and CDR2 is SVGIG (reference sequence). The CDR3 nucleotides read TGTGCCTGGAGGCAGATTCAGGGGCTGGGCTATGGCTACACCTTC. As protein: CAWRQIQGLGYGYTF. The full variable domain, rest sourced from reference TRBV30 and TRBJ1-2, is SQTIHQWPATLVQPVGSPLSLECTVEGTSNPNLYWYRQAAGRGLQLLFYSVGIGQISSEVPQNLSASRPQDRQFILSSKKLLLSDSGFYLCAWRQIQGLGYGYTFGSGTRLTVV.

This clone has a single count. This sequence joins TRBV7-2 and TRBJ2-7; 9 bases match TRBD2. Germline V lookup: CDR1 SGHTA, CDR2 FQGNSA. The trim removed 1 base at V and 6 bases at J, leaving 7 bases unmatched. This CDR3 spans 15 amino acids. The CDR3 is CASSLEGGRALEQYF. The DNA for the CDR3 is TGTGCCAGCAGCTTAGAGGGCGGGAGGGCCCTCGAGCAGTACTTC. Variable domain in full (rest from reference TRBV7-2 and TRBJ2-7): GAGVSQSPSNKVTEKGKDVELRCDPISGHTALYWYRQSLGQGLEFLIYFQGNSAPDKSGLPSDRFSAERTGGSVSTLTIQRTQQEDSAVYLCASSLEGGRALEQYFGPGTRLTVT.

This clone was seen only once. This chain uses TRBV5-1 with TRBJ2-1; TRBD1 agrees at 8 bases. Trimming cost V 0 bases and J 2 bases; bases outside gene matches: 1. Germline-derived CDR1 and CDR2 are SGHRS and YFSETQ. The CDR3 is 15 amino acids. The CDR3 DNA reads TGCGCCAGCAGCTTGGAACAGGGGGCCTACAATGAGCAGTTCTTC. Protein sequence: CASSLEQGAYNEQFF. The full variable domain, rest sourced from reference TRBV5-1 and TRBJ2-1, is KAGVTQTPRYLIKTRGQQVTLSCSPISGHRSVSWYQQTPGQGLQFLFEYFSETQRNKGNFPGRFSGRQFSNSRSEMNVSTLELGDSALYLCASSLEQGAYNEQFFGPGTRLTVL.

The rearrangement links TRBV11-3 to TRBJ1-4; 7 bases agree with TRBD1. Trimming removed 2 bases from V and 0 bases from J; junction bases left unmatched: 12. Germline V gene lookup returns CDR1 SGHNT and CDR2 YENEEA. The CDR3 loop spans 19 amino acids. CDR3 nucleotide sequence: TGTGCCAGCAGCTTATGGGGCGGGACAGCTTTTGCAACTAATGAAAAACTGTTTTTT. Translating gives CASSLWGGTAFATNEKLFF.

J is TRBJ2-1 and V is TRBV30, with 11 bases identical to TRBD2. Unmatched junction bases numbered 6, after V lost 1 base and J lost 4 bases. The germline V gene encodes CDR1 GTSNPN and CDR2 SVGIG (reference sequence). The CDR3 is 16 amino acids. Here the CDR3 reads CAWSGTGTSGYNEQFF. Written as DNA, the CDR3 is TGTGCCTGGAGTGGTACCGGGACTAGCGGTTACAATGAGCAGTTCTTC.

The chain carries TRBV11-2 and TRBJ2-7; 9 nucleotides match TRBD1. The germline V gene has CDR1 SGHAT and CDR2 FQNNGV. The length of the CDR3 is 18 residues. Trimming cost V 3 bases and J 0 bases; bases outside gene matches: 12. The CDR3 protein is CASSFPSGTGTYSYEQYF. The CDR3 DNA follows: TGTGCCAGCAGCTTTCCTTCCGGGACAGGGACTTACTCCTACGAGCAGTACTTC.

The CDR3 sequence is CASSLLAGGSDTQYF. Written as DNA, the CDR3 is TGTGCCAGTAGTTTACTAGCGGGAGGATCAGATACGCAGTATTTT. The genes are TRBV19 and TRBJ2-3, with 12 nucleotides matching TRBD2. The germline CDR1 and CDR2 sequences are LNHDA and SQIVND (reference sequence). V lost 5 bases and J lost 4; bases outside the gene matches: 4. The CDR3 runs 15 residues.

The rearrangement links TRBV19 to TRBJ1-2; D might be TRBD1 (6 bases). Trimming stripped 11 bases from V and 6 bases from J, with 19 bases between. The CDR3 runs 13 residues. The V gene's germline CDR1 is LNHDA and CDR2 SQIVND (reference sequence). The CDR3 bases are TGTGCCCTCCTCGGACAGTTCGGGGATGGCTACACCTTC. Its translation is CALLGQFGDGYTF.

The chain couples TRBV20-1 to TRBJ2-7; possibly TRBD1 or TRBD2 for D (5 bases each). The germline V and J ends were trimmed by 3 bases and 7 bases, with 10 bases remaining between them. Germline lookup yields CDR1 DFQATT and CDR2 SNEGSKA (reference sequence). The CDR3 consists of 11 residues. This chain's CDR3 is CSASGTKEQYF. DNA of the CDR3: TGCAGTGCTAGTGGGACGAAGGAGCAGTACTTC.

This clone has a single count. V usage is TRBV29-1 and J usage is TRBJ2-1; 7 bases map to TRBD1. There are 12 residues in the CDR3. With 7 bases clipped from V and 7 bases from J, the junction kept 7 bases outside the gene matches. Germline loops: CDR1 SQVTM, CDR2 ANQGSEA. CDR3: CSADRLLNEQFF. Written as DNA, the CDR3 is TGCAGCGCGGACAGGTTATTGAATGAGCAGTTCTTC.

This chain uses TRBV28 with TRBJ2-3; TRBD1 might be the D (6 bases). Trimming left V 2 bases short and J 0 bases short, with 6 bases between. The CDR3 consists of 14 residues. Germline V gives CDR1 MDHEN, CDR2 SYDVKM. This CDR3 reads CASSLGTSTDTQYF. CDR3 DNA sequence: TGTGCCAGCAGTTTAGGGACAAGCACAGATACGCAGTATTTT.

This clone was recorded only once. The chain combines TRBV23-1 with TRBJ2-7; possibly TRBD1 or TRBD2 for D (5 bases each). TRBV23-1 is an ORF; its function is uncertain. The CDR3 has 15 amino acids. V lost 8 bases, J lost 5 bases, and 22 bases lay in between. The CDR3 region has the DNA TGCGCCAGCCTAGAGTCGATAGGGGAGTGGCACGAGCAGTACTTC. Residues: CASLESIGEWHEQYF.